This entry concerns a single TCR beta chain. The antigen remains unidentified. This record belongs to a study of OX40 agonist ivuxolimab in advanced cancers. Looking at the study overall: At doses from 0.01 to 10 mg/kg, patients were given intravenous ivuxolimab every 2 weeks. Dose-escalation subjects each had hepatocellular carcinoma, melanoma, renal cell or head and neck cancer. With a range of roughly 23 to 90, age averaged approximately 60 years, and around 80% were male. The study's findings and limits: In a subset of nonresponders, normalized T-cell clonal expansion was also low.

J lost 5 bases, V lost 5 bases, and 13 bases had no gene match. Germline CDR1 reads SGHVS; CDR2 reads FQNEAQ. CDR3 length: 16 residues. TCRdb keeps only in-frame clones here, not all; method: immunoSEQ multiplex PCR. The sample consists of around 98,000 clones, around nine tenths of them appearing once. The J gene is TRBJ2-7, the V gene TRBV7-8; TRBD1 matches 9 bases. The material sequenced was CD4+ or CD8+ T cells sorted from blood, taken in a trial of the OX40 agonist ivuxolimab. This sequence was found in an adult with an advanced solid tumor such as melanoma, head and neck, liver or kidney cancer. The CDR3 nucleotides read TGTGCCAGCAGCCGCCCCCAAGGGACAGGGTTCCACGAGCAGTACTTC. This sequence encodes CASSRPQGTGFHEQYF.